The present T cell receptor beta chain was sequenced within a study of metastatic and nonmetastatic thyroid tumors. The overall study: Across peripheral blood and tumor or nodule tissue samples taken from malignant and benign thyroid patients, the repertoires were compared with one another. Study outcomes and limitations: Significantly higher TCR beta diversity was reportedly seen in malignant thyroid tumors than benign nodules, in blood and tumor.

In the study's own analysis: For papillary thyroid cancer, a distant-metastasis classifier was constructed from CDR3 differences observed across clinicopathological groups. TCRdb reprocessed the PCR reads via MiXCR. Here the V and J calls rest on TCRdb's processing, not on the authors' analysis. Of almost 85,000 clones in the sample, around 12% were seen once. This clone was counted many times. As yet, its antigen is unknown. CDR3 size: 15 residues. Trimming left V 1 base short and J 0 bases short, with 4 bases between. Germline values: CDR1 MNHNS, CDR2 SASEGT. No patient received treatment before thyroid surgery.

The J gene is TRBJ2-6, the V gene TRBV6-1; D gene unclear. Sample: tumor tissue. The receptor was derived from a female donor with papillary thyroid cancer or a benign thyroid nodule (not recorded which). Some clones in this sample may be carry-over from other donors' samples. The CDR3 here is CASSEDSSGANVLTF. The CDR3 DNA is TGTGCCAGCAGTGAAGATAGCTCTGGGGCCAACGTCCTGACTTTC.